These 15 T cell receptor beta chains were all obtained from the same sample, sequenced in a study of beta chain features in type 1 diabetes. Study-level findings and limits: For Type 1 diabetes patients, all four CD4+ subsets carried TCRB CDR3s that were moderately but significantly shorter.

No antigen has been assigned to these receptors. The authors reverse transcribed all of the isolated RNA, so sequencing captured expressed TCRB transcripts. Clones were read by immunoSEQ multiplex PCR, and TCRdb kept only the in-frame ones, dropping some. The table lists about 660,000 clones, more than 13% of them singletons. The sequenced sample consisted of naive CD4+ T cells from blood. The receptors originated from a young man with type 1 diabetes.

The chain couples TRBV4-1 to TRBJ1-5; D not certain. Trimming took 1 base from V and 6 from J, leaving 10 bases between them. The CDR3 consists of 14 residues. Germline values: CDR1 MGHRA, CDR2 YSYEKL. CDR3 sequence reads: CASSQAGDSQPQHF. In DNA, the CDR3 is TGCGCCAGCAGCCAAGCCGGAGATTCTCAGCCCCAGCATTTT.

The rearrangement joins TRBV9 to TRBJ2-2; perhaps TRBD1 as D (5 bases). Trimming took 6 bases from V and 1 from J, leaving 7 bases between them. The V gene's germline CDR1 is SGDLS and CDR2 YYNGEE. The CDR3 is 13 residues long. CDR3 DNA: TGTGCCAGCATGACAGTGAACACCGGGGAGCTGTTTTTT. It translates to CASMTVNTGELFF. The full variable domain, completed using reference TRBV9 and TRBJ2-2, is DSGVTQTPKHLITATGQRVTLRCSPRSGDLSVYWYQQSLDQGLQFLIQYYNGEERAKGNILERFSAQQFPDLHSELNLSSLELGDSALYFCASMTVNTGELFFGEGSRLTVL.

This clone was observed a few times. The rearrangement uses TRBV15 and TRBJ2-7; 7 nucleotides match TRBD1. CDR1 and CDR2 from the germline V gene are LNHNV and YYDKDF (reference sequence). Losses at the gene ends were 0 bases for V and 7 bases for J; bases not matched to a gene: 3. CDR3 length: 13 residues. In nucleotides, the CDR3 is TGTGCCACCAGCAGAGAAGGGGGCGGTGAGCAGTACTTC. Translating it yields CATSREGGGEQYF.

This clone was seen more than once but under ten times. The V and J genes are TRBV4-3 and TRBJ1-1; D is ambiguous. The germline gives CDR1 LGHNA, CDR2 YSLEER. Trimming pared 1 base from V and 4 bases from J, leaving 7 bases between. There are 13 residues in the CDR3. CDR3 amino acids: CASSQGGSTEAFF. In nucleotides, the CDR3 is TGCGCCAGCAGCCAAGGAGGGAGCACTGAAGCTTTCTTT.

The CDR3 sequence: CAISESLTRQETQYF. In DNA, the CDR3 is TGTGCCATCAGTGAGTCGTTGACCAGGCAAGAGACCCAGTACTTC. The chain joins TRBV10-3 to TRBJ2-5; D is uncertain. Germline CDR1 is ENHRY and CDR2 is SYGVKD. The CDR3 totals 15 residues. With 0 bases removed from V and 2 bases from J, the gap between germline ends came to 10 bases.

This clone was seen more than once but under ten times. This rearrangement joins TRBV7-3 to TRBJ1-2; D is unresolved. The CDR3 runs 14 residues. Looked up from germline, CDR1 is SGHTA and CDR2 is FQGTGA. V gave up 4 bases and J gave up 4 bases, with 13 bases separating them. The CDR3 loop is CASSSSAGGYGYTF. DNA for the CDR3: TGTGCCAGCAGCTCCAGTGCAGGAGGCTATGGCTACACCTTC.

With regard to this clone: This same CDR3 is encoded by further DNA sequences in the sample. This chain uses TRBV10-3 with TRBJ2-5, with D unresolved. CDR1 and CDR2 (germline): ENHRY, SYGVKD. The V end was cut by 3 bases, the J end by 5 bases, with 7 bases between. The CDR3 length is 12 residues. The chain's CDR3 is CAISEGFETQYF. The CDR3 bases are TGTGCCATCAGTGAAGGGTTCGAGACCCAGTACTTC.

A few counts support this clone. One end of the junction varies from germline; a read error may be responsible. The rearrangement links TRBV7-9 to TRBJ1-5; perhaps TRBD1 as D (5 bases). In germline, CDR1 is SEHNR, CDR2 FQNEAQ (reference sequence). This CDR3 is built from 13 residues. For the CDR3, the DNA is TGTGCCAGCAACTTAGGGGGCAATCAGCCCCAGCATTTT. Residues: CASNLGGNQPQHF.

This chain links TRBV5-4 with TRBJ1-2, with D hard to call. This CDR3 has 13 residues. Germline V gives CDR1 SGHNT, CDR2 YYREEE (reference sequence). Deletions cut 0 bases from V and 8 bases from J, with 11 bases between. CDR3 in DNA: TGTGCCAGCAGCTTGGACGTGCCTATGGGCTACACCTTC. It yields the protein CASSLDVPMGYTF.

This clone has more than one count but fewer than ten. V gene TRBV29-1 combines with J gene TRBJ2-7; D could derive from TRBD1 or TRBD2 (6 bases each). Trimming took off 6 bases at V and 6 bases at J, with 21 bases between the two ends. There are 14 residues in the CDR3. Germline V gives CDR1 SQVTM, CDR2 ANQGSEA. In DNA, the CDR3 is TGCAGCGTGCAGCGAACAGGGCGGGGTAGCGAGCAGTACTTC. This translates into CSVQRTGRGSEQYF.

The chain recombines TRBV7-6 with TRBJ1-5, with 7 bases that match TRBD1. With V trimmed by 1 base and J by 7 bases, 7 bases remained unmatched. Looked up from germline, CDR1 is SGHVS and CDR2 is FNYEAQ. CDR3 size: 15 residues. The CDR3 sequence is CASSLGDSLRQPQHF. The DNA of the CDR3 is TGTGCCAGCAGCTTAGGGGACAGTCTAAGACAGCCCCAGCATTTT. Based on the CDR3 plus reference TRBV7-6 and TRBJ1-5, the full variable domain is GAGVSQSPRYKVTKRGQDVALRCDPISGHVSLYWYRQALGQGPEFLTYFNYEAQQDKSGLPNDRFSAERPEGSISTLTIQRTEQRDSAMYRCASSLGDSLRQPQHFGDGTRLSIL.

This clone was detected only a few times. The chain's CDR3 is CASSDAPQPQHF. The CDR3 DNA reads TGTGCCAGCAGTGATGCTCCTCAGCCCCAGCATTTT. The chain links TRBV2 to TRBJ1-5; no firm D call. The CDR3 loop spans 12 amino acids. In germline, CDR1 is SNHLY, CDR2 FYNNEI. The V end was cut by 3 bases, the J end by 6 bases, with 6 bases between.

This clone was seen a few times. Other DNA sequences in this specimen translate into the identical CDR3. This chain links TRBV7-2 with TRBJ1-2; no firm D call. The CDR3 has 12 amino acids. Trimming cost V 1 base and J 2 bases, with 2 bases left between them. Germline loops: CDR1 SGHTA, CDR2 FQGNSA. The CDR3 reads CASSLVNYGYTF. The CDR3 DNA reads TGTGCCAGCAGCTTAGTCAACTATGGCTACACCTTC.

This chain connects TRBV7-9 to TRBJ2-1; perhaps TRBD1 as D (6 bases). The CDR3 consists of 15 residues. V was pared by 5 bases and J by 4 bases, with 15 bases between. Germline V gene data show CDR1 as SEHNR and CDR2 as FQNEAQ (reference sequence). The CDR3 nucleotides read TGTGCCAGCAGCGCCCTGGCACAGGGTTACAATGAGCAGTTCTTC. Protein product: CASSALAQGYNEQFF.

The V call is TRBV7-9, the J call TRBJ2-1; D gene uncertain. V dropped 5 bases and J dropped 1 base, with 9 bases sitting between them. From germline, CDR1 is SEHNR and CDR2 FQNEAQ (reference sequence). The CDR3 spans 14 residues. CDR3 nucleotide sequence: TGTGCCAGCAGCCCTTTAATGTCCTACAATGAGCAGTTCTTC. Translation: CASSPLMSYNEQFF.